This T cell receptor (beta chain) appears in the sequencing data of a study of regulatory T cells in long-lasting Graves disease. Study-level information: Persistent Graves' disease meant over 5 years of antithyroid drugs with positive TSH receptor antibodies. Notes on the study in general: Lower TCR diversity characterized persistent Graves' patients relative to newly diagnosed patients. Those with persistent disease had in common more public clonotypes (more than 2,500) than new patients (approximately 970).

This clonotype was detected ten times or more. Its antigen is currently unknown. Time point given: persistent/refractory GD, antithyroid drugs over 5 years with positive TRAb. PBMC RNA was the source of the TCR library. Graves' disease diagnosis was established per American Thyroid Association guidelines. Libraries of TCR beta came from iRepertoire HTBI primers plus Arm-PCR of CDR3 regions. TCRdb passed the multiplex PCR reads through MiXCR, listing each CDR3 protein once. The top ten hold under 25% of the sample, which has some 370,000 distinct CDR3 sequences, 20% seen once. CDR1 and CDR2 from the germline V gene are MDHEN and SYDVKM. Between the trimmed V and J ends, which lost 5 bases and 5 bases, there was a span of 24 bases. The CDR3 runs 17 residues.

Sequences were derived from peripheral blood mononuclear cells (PBMCs), sampled when the disease was refractory, from a patient treated with antithyroid drugs. V gene TRBV28 combines with J gene TRBJ1-1, with a weak D call TRBD1 (5 bases). The sequence was collected from a female donor with Graves disease. The CDR3 here is CASSQLGGGRIFTEAFF. Here the CDR3 DNA reads TGTGCCAGCAGTCAACTGGGGGGAGGTCGGATTTTTACTGAAGCTTTCTTT.